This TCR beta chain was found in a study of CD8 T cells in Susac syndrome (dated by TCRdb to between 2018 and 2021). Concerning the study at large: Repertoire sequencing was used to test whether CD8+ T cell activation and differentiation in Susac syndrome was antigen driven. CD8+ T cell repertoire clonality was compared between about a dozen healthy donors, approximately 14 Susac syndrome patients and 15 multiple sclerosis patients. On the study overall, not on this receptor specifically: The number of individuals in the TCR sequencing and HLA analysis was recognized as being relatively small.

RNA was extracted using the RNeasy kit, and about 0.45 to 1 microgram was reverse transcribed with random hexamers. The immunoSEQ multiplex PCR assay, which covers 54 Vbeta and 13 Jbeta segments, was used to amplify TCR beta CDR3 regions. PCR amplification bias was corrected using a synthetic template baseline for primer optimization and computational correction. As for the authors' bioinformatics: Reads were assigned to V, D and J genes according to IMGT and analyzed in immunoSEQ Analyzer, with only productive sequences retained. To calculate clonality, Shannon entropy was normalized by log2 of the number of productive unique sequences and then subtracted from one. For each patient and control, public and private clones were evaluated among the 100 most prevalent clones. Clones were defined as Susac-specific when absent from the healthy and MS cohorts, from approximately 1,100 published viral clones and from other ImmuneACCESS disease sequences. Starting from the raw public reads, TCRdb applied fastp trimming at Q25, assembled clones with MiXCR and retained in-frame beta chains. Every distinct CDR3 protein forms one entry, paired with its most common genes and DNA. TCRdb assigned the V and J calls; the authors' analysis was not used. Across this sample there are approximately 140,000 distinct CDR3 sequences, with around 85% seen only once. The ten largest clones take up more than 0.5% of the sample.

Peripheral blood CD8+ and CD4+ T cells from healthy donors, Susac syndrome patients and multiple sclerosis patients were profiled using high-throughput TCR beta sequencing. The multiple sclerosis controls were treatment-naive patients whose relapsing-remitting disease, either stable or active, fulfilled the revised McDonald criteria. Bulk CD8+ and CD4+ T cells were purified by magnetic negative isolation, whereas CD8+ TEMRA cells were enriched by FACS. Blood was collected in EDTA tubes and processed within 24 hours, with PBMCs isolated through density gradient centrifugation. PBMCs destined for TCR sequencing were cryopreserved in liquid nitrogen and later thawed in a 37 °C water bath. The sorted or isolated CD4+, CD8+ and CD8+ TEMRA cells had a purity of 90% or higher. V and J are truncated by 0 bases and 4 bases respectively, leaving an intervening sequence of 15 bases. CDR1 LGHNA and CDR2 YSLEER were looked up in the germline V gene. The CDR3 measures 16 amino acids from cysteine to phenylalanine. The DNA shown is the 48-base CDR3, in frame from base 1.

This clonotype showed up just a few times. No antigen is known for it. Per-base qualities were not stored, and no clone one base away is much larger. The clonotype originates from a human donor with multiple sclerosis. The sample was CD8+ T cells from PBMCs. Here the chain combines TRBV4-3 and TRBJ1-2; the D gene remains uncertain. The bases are TGCGCCAGCAGCCAAGAATTGGCAGAGATCGCCTATGGCTACACCTTC. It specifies CASSQELAEIAYGYTF.